Below are 17 T cell receptor beta chains sequenced from a single sample in a study of graft-versus-host responses after intestinal transplantation. Assay: immunoSEQ multiplex PCR; the TCRdb copy retains only in-frame clones and omits some. The sample has about 57,000 clones, 80% to 90% seen once; the top ten hold 1.6%. The material sequenced was PBMCs, taken 26 days after transplant. These receptors all stem from a human patient who received an intestinal transplant, so some T cells may come from the graft donor.

J is TRBJ2-4 and V is TRBV30; a possible D gene is TRBD1 (6 bases). The V gene's germline CDR1 is GTSNPN and CDR2 SVGIG (reference sequence). Trimming took 0 bases from V and 1 from J, leaving 16 bases between them. The CDR3 has 17 residues. The CDR3 loop is CAWSVWDTVLAKNIQYF. CDR3 DNA: TGTGCCTGGAGTGTTTGGGACACCGTCCTGGCCAAAAACATTCAGTACTTC.

The V call is TRBV7-9, the J call TRBJ2-7; 10 positions match TRBD2. After removal of 8 bases from V and 4 bases from J, the junction contained 20 bases not matched to a gene. This CDR3 has 18 amino acids. Germline CDR1 reads SEHNR; CDR2 reads FQNEAQ (reference sequence). CDR3 sequence reads: CASALPLSLAGVEYEQYF. CDR3 in DNA: TGTGCCAGCGCCCTTCCCCTCTCTCTAGCGGGAGTGGAGTACGAGCAGTACTTC.

The chain couples TRBV5-6 to TRBJ2-7; 13 bases are a match to TRBD2. This CDR3 comprises 15 residues. The trim removed 2 bases at V and 2 bases at J, leaving 1 base unmatched. Germline V CDR1 and CDR2: SGHDT, YYEEEE. This CDR3 reads CASSFGTSGTYEQYF. CDR3 bases: TGTGCCAGCAGCTTTGGGACTAGCGGGACCTACGAGCAGTACTTC.

The chain has TRBV4-2 and TRBJ2-1; 9 nucleotides line up with TRBD2. J lost 0 bases, V lost 4 bases, and 10 bases had no gene match. CDR1 is LGHNA and CDR2 is YNFKEQ in the germline V gene. This CDR3 contains 18 residues. The CDR3 loop reads CASSLGTSIGGSYNEQFF. Here the CDR3 DNA reads TGTGCCAGCAGCCTAGGGACTAGCATTGGGGGCTCCTACAATGAGCAGTTCTTC.

The chain links TRBV9 to TRBJ1-2, with D possibly TRBD1 on 6 matching bases. Trimming cost V 7 bases and J 7 bases, with 20 bases left between them. CDR1 and CDR2 (germline): SGDLS, YYNGEE. The CDR3 extends over 14 amino acids. CDR3 in amino acids: CASRGQDRRGGYTF. The CDR3 region has the DNA TGTGCCAGCCGGGGCCAGGACAGACGGGGTGGCTACACCTTC.

This clone was found a few times. This sequence joins TRBV6-6 and TRBJ2-7; 9 nucleotides align to TRBD1. Germline CDR1 and CDR2: MNHNY and SVGAGI (reference sequence). This CDR3 is built from 14 residues. V trimming: 0 bases; J trimming: 3 bases; junction bases outside the gene matches: 0. The CDR3 reads CASSYSTGGYEQYF. In nucleotides, the CDR3 is TGTGCCAGCAGTTACTCGACAGGGGGCTACGAGCAGTACTTC.

The chain couples TRBV4-1 to TRBJ2-1; D remains unclear. The CDR3 is 12 amino acids. The germline CDR1 and CDR2 sequences are MGHRA and YSYEKL. Between the trimmed V and J ends, which lost 4 bases and 3 bases, there was a span of 4 bases. In nucleotides, the CDR3 is TGCGCCAGCAGCCCCGGCTACAATGAGCAGTTCTTC. The encoded protein is CASSPGYNEQFF.

The V and J genes are TRBV4-1 and TRBJ2-7; tentatively, D is TRBD2 (5 bases). Germline V gene data show CDR1 as MGHRA and CDR2 as YSYEKL. There are 16 residues in the CDR3. Between the trimmed V and J ends, which lost 5 bases and 4 bases, there was a span of 21 bases. CDR3 protein: CASSSGGRSTLYEQYF. The CDR3 DNA reads TGCGCCAGCAGCTCCGGAGGACGCTCGACCTTATACGAGCAGTACTTC.

The J gene is TRBJ2-7, the V gene TRBV10-2; 7 nucleotides agree with TRBD2. Unmatched junction bases numbered 4, after V lost 2 bases and J lost 3 bases. The CDR3 contains 14 residues. Germline V gene data show CDR1 as WSHSY and CDR2 as SAAADI. DNA for the CDR3: TGCGCCAGCAGTGAGGTGGGAGGGTACTACGAGCAGTACTTC. Its translation: CASSEVGGYYEQYF.

The chain carries TRBV2 and TRBJ2-2, with 10 bases aligning to TRBD2. The CDR3 runs to 16 residues. V was pared by 7 bases and J by 1 base, with 6 bases of the junction left unmatched. Germline CDR1 reads SNHLY; CDR2 reads FYNNEI. As DNA, the CDR3 is TGTGCCAGCATCCTTCAGCGGGGGGGGAACACCGGGGAGCTGTTTTTT. Residues: CASILQRGGNTGELFF. The whole variable domain, filled in from reference TRBV2 and TRBJ2-2, reads EPEVTQTPSHQVTQMGQEVILRCVPISNHLYFYWYRQILGQKVEFLVSFYNNEISEKSEIFDDQFSVERPDGSNFTLKIRSTKLEDSAMYFCASILQRGGNTGELFFGEGSRLTVL.

This chain connects TRBV27 to TRBJ2-3; perhaps TRBD2 as D (6 bases). The CDR3 is 17 amino acids. V shed 6 bases and J shed 2 bases, with 21 bases lying between them. CDR1 and CDR2 from the germline V gene are MNHEY and SMNVEV (reference sequence). CDR3 region: CASRSLSAGTATDTQYF. The CDR3 region has the DNA TGTGCCAGCAGATCGCTCAGCGCGGGGACCGCCACAGATACGCAGTATTTT.

The chain carries TRBV11-2 and TRBJ1-1; tentative D call: TRBD1 (5 bases). Trimming shortened V by 5 bases and J by 5 bases, and 9 bases separated the two germline ends. The CDR3 sequence is 12 residues long. Germline CDR1 and CDR2: SGHAT and FQNNGV. CDR3 nucleotide sequence: TGTGCCAGCAGCCCCGGGGGGACTGAAGCTTTCTTT. Translated, it gives CASSPGGTEAFF.

V and J are TRBV6-5 and TRBJ1-4; 10 bases align to TRBD1. The ends lost 6 bases at V and 6 bases at J; junction bases unmatched: 4. Germline V gene sequence: CDR1 MNHEY, CDR2 SVGAGI. The CDR3 is 14 residues long. In DNA form, the CDR3 reads TGTGCCAGCAGCCCGGACAGGGGGTATGAAAAACTGTTTTTT. Amino acid sequence: CASSPDRGYEKLFF.

This clone was detected once. J is TRBJ2-2 and V is TRBV19; 8 bases agree with TRBD1. The V and J ends lost 7 bases and 0 bases, in that order; junction bases with no gene match: 10. This CDR3 is built from 17 residues. Germline CDR1 is LNHDA and CDR2 is SQIVND (reference sequence). The CDR3 sequence: CASNHGTGSSNTGELFF. The CDR3, as DNA: TGTGCCAGTAACCATGGGACAGGATCGTCGAACACCGGGGAGCTGTTTTTT.

The table lists this clone with a count of one. The rearrangement joins TRBV14 to TRBJ1-1; 10 nucleotides agree with TRBD1. Germline V gives CDR1 SGHDN, CDR2 FVKESK. J was trimmed by 7 bases and V by 2 bases; bases with no gene match: 4. The CDR3 runs 14 residues. CDR3 sequence (DNA): TGTGCCAGCAGCCAATGGACAGGGGGGCTTGAAGCTTTCTTT. This codes for CASSQWTGGLEAFF.

The chain is built from TRBV4-1 and TRBJ1-2; D is unclear. Germline V lookup: CDR1 MGHRA, CDR2 YSYEKL. V shed 2 bases and J shed 4 bases, with 11 bases lying between them. The CDR3 runs 14 residues. The CDR3 is CASSQPLTSYGYTF. The CDR3 DNA sequence: TGCGCCAGCAGCCAACCCCTTACAAGCTATGGCTACACCTTC.

The V call is TRBV6-5, the J call TRBJ2-2; D gene unclear. Germline-derived CDR1 and CDR2 are MNHEY and SVGAGI. Between the trimmed V and J ends, which lost 8 bases and 4 bases, there was a span of 14 bases. The CDR3 runs 14 residues. In DNA form, the CDR3 reads TGTGCCAGCCTAGAGTCGGGTACCACCGGGGAGCTGTTTTTT. As protein: CASLESGTTGELFF.